A single sample is the source of the 21 T cell receptor beta chains below, sequenced in a study of shared clonotypes between healthy human individuals. Produced via immunoSEQ multiplex PCR; TCRdb's table is partial and in-frame only. The top ten clones hold about 0.39% of a sample with 2,500,000 or so clones, under 95% of them seen once. The sample was naive CD4+ T cells from PBMCs. Indicated subset: CD45RA+ positively selected. The receptors come from a man younger than 35 in good health. Some clones in this sample may be carry-over from other donors' samples.

CDR3 DNA: TGTGCCAGCAGCCAAGTCGACGGGACGATCTACGAGCAGTACTTC. Translated: CASSQVDGTIYEQYF. This sequence joins TRBV5-3 and TRBJ2-7, with D perhaps given as TRBD1 or TRBD2 (5 bases each). TRBV5-3 is noted as an ORF with a role that remains uncertain. This CDR3 has 15 amino acids. The V end lost 8 bases, the J end lost 3 bases, and 21 bases lay between the germline ends.

V is TRBV4-1 and J is TRBJ2-3; no clear D gene. The length of the CDR3 is 13 residues. Germline CDR1 MGHRA, CDR2 YSYEKL. V dropped 0 bases and J dropped 6 bases, with 7 bases sitting between them. CDR3 coding DNA: TGCGCCAGCAGCCAAGATGTCCCGGATACGCAGTATTTT. This codes for CASSQDVPDTQYF.

With respect to this clone: In the same sample, other DNA sequences code for this CDR3. J is TRBJ2-7 and V is TRBV18; D may be TRBD2 (6 bases). Per the germline V gene, CDR1 is KGHSH and CDR2 is LQKENI. V lost 3 bases to trimming and J lost 2 bases, with 11 bases between them. The CDR3 has 14 amino acids. This chain's CDR3 is CASSPGRTTYEQYF. CDR3 sequence (DNA): TGTGCCAGCTCACCTGGACGGACTACCTACGAGCAGTACTTC.

The gene calls are TRBV28 and TRBJ1-2, with TRBD1 matching over 8 bases. Trimming removed 6 bases from V and 8 bases from J; junction bases left unmatched: 11. This CDR3 has 14 amino acids. Germline V lookup: CDR1 MDHEN, CDR2 SYDVKM. CDR3 sequence (DNA): TGTGCCAGCAGGGGTAGGGTCAGGGGGCAGGGCTACACCTTC. Its translation is CASRGRVRGQGYTF.

The rearrangement links TRBV7-2 to TRBJ2-1; D perhaps matches TRBD2 (6 bases). Germline lookup yields CDR1 SGHTA and CDR2 FQGNSA. Trimming removed 4 bases from V and 0 bases from J, with 16 bases in between. This CDR3 is built from 17 residues. The chain's CDR3 is CASSSEGLSSSYNEQFF. DNA for the CDR3: TGTGCCAGCAGCTCCGAGGGACTTTCAAGCTCCTACAATGAGCAGTTCTTC.

The chain is built from TRBV20-1 and TRBJ2-1; no clear D. Germline CDR1 reads DFQATT; CDR2 reads SNEGSKA (reference sequence). The CDR3 contains 11 residues. V was trimmed by 4 bases and J by 6 bases, leaving 7 bases between them. The CDR3 spells CSAKPINEQFF. DNA for the CDR3: TGCAGTGCTAAACCGATCAATGAGCAGTTCTTC.

The chain couples TRBV28 to TRBJ2-7; the match to TRBD2 covers 7 bases. V shed 3 bases and J 2 bases; nucleotides not matched to a gene: 16. This CDR3 has 18 amino acids. Germline CDR1 and CDR2: MDHEN and SYDVKM. DNA for the CDR3: TGTGCCAGCAGTTTTATATCGGTCAGTGGGAGGGCCCCCTACGAGCAGTACTTC. This translates into CASSFISVSGRAPYEQYF.

The rearrangement links TRBV15 to TRBJ2-1; no firm D call. The CDR3 is 14 amino acids. The germline V gene encodes CDR1 LNHNV and CDR2 YYDKDF (reference sequence). The V end lost 1 base, the J end lost 6 bases, and 10 bases lay between the germline ends. CDR3 sequence: CATSRGRLGNEQFF. CDR3 DNA sequence: TGTGCCACCAGCAGAGGCCGACTCGGCAATGAGCAGTTCTTC.

This chain connects TRBV5-1 to TRBJ2-7; 11 bases match TRBD1. Germline values: CDR1 SGHRS, CDR2 YFSETQ. The V and J ends lost 3 bases and 3 bases, in that order; junction bases with no gene match: 5. CDR3 length: 15 amino acids. CDR3 nucleotide sequence: TGCGCCAGCAGCTCCCAAGGGACAGGGGGCTACGAGCAGTACTTC. Encoded protein: CASSSQGTGGYEQYF.

The V gene is TRBV11-2, the J gene TRBJ2-1; D is possibly TRBD1 (8 bases). Trimming removed 2 bases at V and 6 bases at J, with 17 bases between. This CDR3 is built from 16 residues. The germline V gene encodes CDR1 SGHAT and CDR2 FQNNGV. CDR3 sequence reads: CASSLISQGGTNEQFF. The CDR3 DNA reads as TGTGCCAGCAGCTTAATCTCACAGGGGGGGACCAATGAGCAGTTCTTC.

The V call is TRBV6-1, the J call TRBJ2-3; TRBD1 matches 9 bases. Trimming took 4 bases from V and 3 from J; bases not matched to a gene: 8. The CDR3 extends over 16 amino acids. Germline lookup yields CDR1 MNHNS and CDR2 SASEGT. CDR3 protein: CASSVRGQGRTDTQYF. The CDR3 nucleotides are TGTGCCAGCAGTGTGAGGGGACAGGGTAGAACAGATACGCAGTATTTT.

The V call is TRBV2, the J call TRBJ1-5, with D unresolved. Per germline, CDR1 SNHLY and CDR2 FYNNEI. This CDR3 has 15 residues. V lost 1 base, J lost 4 bases, and 11 bases lay in between. As DNA, the CDR3 is TGTGCCAGCAGTGAAGGAGTTTTGCGGAATCAGCCCCAGCATTTT. This sequence encodes CASSEGVLRNQPQHF. Full variable domain (missing parts from reference TRBV2 and TRBJ1-5): EPEVTQTPSHQVTQMGQEVILRCVPISNHLYFYWYRQILGQKVEFLVSFYNNEISEKSEIFDDQFSVERPDGSNFTLKIRSTKLEDSAMYFCASSEGVLRNQPQHFGDGTRLSIL.

V gene TRBV7-9 combines with J gene TRBJ1-5; 9 nucleotides line up with TRBD1. V gave up 5 bases and J gave up 4 bases; unmatched junction bases: 6. Germline lookup yields CDR1 SEHNR and CDR2 FQNEAQ (reference sequence). The CDR3 sequence is 15 residues long. In DNA, the CDR3 is TGTGCCAGCAGCCGGGGACAGGGAGGGAATCAGCCCCAGCATTTT. Amino acid sequence: CASSRGQGGNQPQHF.

V gene TRBV4-3 combines with J gene TRBJ1-5, with no clear D. Germline V gene sequence: CDR1 LGHNA, CDR2 YSLEER. The V end was cut by 0 bases, the J end by 5 bases, with 5 bases between. The CDR3 has 13 amino acids. The DNA of the CDR3 is TGCGCCAGCAGCCAAGATGGACATCAGCCCCAGCATTTT. Its translation is CASSQDGHQPQHF.

A single count supports this clone. The CDR3 sequence: CASSSTSGNLGEQFF. Here the CDR3 DNA reads TGCGCCAGCAGCTCGACTAGCGGGAACCTTGGTGAGCAGTTCTTC. The chain carries TRBV5-1 and TRBJ2-1, with 11 nucleotides matching TRBD2. CDR1 is SGHRS and CDR2 is YFSETQ in the germline V gene. Unmatched junction bases numbered 8, after V lost 3 bases and J lost 9 bases. The length of the CDR3 is 15 residues. Combining the CDR3 with reference TRBV5-1 and TRBJ2-1 gives the whole variable domain KAGVTQTPRYLIKTRGQQVTLSCSPISGHRSVSWYQQTPGQGLQFLFEYFSETQRNKGNFPGRFSGRQFSNSRSEMNVSTLELGDSALYLCASSSTSGNLGEQFFGPGTRLTVL.

The CDR3 nucleotides read TGTGCCAGCAGTGAAGCCGGACTATCCTACGAGCAGTACTTC. It specifies CASSEAGLSYEQYF. The chain employs TRBV6-1 and TRBJ2-5, with D perhaps TRBD2 (6 bases). The J call may not be correct, given that the DNA end is closer to TRBJ2-7. Germline CDR1 MNHNS, CDR2 SASEGT. This CDR3 is 14 amino acids long.

The V gene is TRBV6-1, the J gene TRBJ2-2; 9 bases fit TRBD2. The V gene end was trimmed by 4 bases and the J gene end by 5 bases; junction bases not matched to a gene: 11. Germline V CDR1 and CDR2: MNHNS, SASEGT. The CDR3 sequence is 17 residues long. Here the CDR3 DNA reads TGTGCCAGCAGTGTCCCCTCGGGTAGCGGGAGAACCGGGGAGCTGTTTTTT. Protein product: CASSVPSGSGRTGELFF.

The chain carries TRBV5-1 and TRBJ2-2; 9 bases fit TRBD2. Germline V gene lookup returns CDR1 SGHRS and CDR2 YFSETQ. The length of the CDR3 is 16 residues. Trimming at V came to 0 bases and at J to 4 bases, leaving 4 bases not matched to a gene. CDR3 residues: CASSLGLSGGTGELFF. The CDR3 nucleotides read TGCGCCAGCAGCTTGGGCCTTAGCGGGGGCACCGGGGAGCTGTTTTTT.

The chain has TRBV11-2 and TRBJ2-4, with 10 bases fitting TRBD1. Germline V CDR1 and CDR2: SGHAT, FQNNGV. The CDR3 is made up of 18 amino acids. The V segment lost 0 bases and the J segment 1 base; nucleotides outside the gene matches: 6. CDR3 DNA: TGTGCCAGCAGCTTAGATGGGGACAGGGGAATCGCCAAAAACATTCAGTACTTC. Its protein is CASSLDGDRGIAKNIQYF.

The chain uses TRBV7-9 and TRBJ2-1; 7 nucleotides align to TRBD1. CDR3 length equals 15 residues. Per the germline V gene, CDR1 is SEHNR and CDR2 is FQNEAQ (reference sequence). V was clipped by 7 bases and J by 8 bases; unmatched bases: 14. DNA for the CDR3: TGTGCCAGCACCACTTCGGGACAGCCTGCTTATGAGCAGTTCTTC. Encoded protein: CASTTSGQPAYEQFF.

The gene calls are TRBV7-3 and TRBJ1-1; D remains ambiguous. Trimming removed 0 bases at V and 8 bases at J, with 13 bases between. The CDR3 spans 14 residues. Germline loops: CDR1 SGHTA, CDR2 FQGTGA. The DNA for the CDR3 is TGTGCCAGCAGCTTAACGGCCTCGCCAAGAGAAGCTTTCTTT. Residues: CASSLTASPREAFF.